This T cell receptor beta chain derives from a study of CD8 T cells in ankylosing spondylitis. TCRdb used MiXCR to reprocess the 5' RACE reads, holding one entry per CDR3 protein. The sample carries about 540,000 distinct CDR3 sequences, more than 9.5% recorded once. With respect to this clonotype: Its antigen remains unidentified.

Points from the study as a whole: Typical of ankylosing spondylitis blood, it appeared, was a TCR beta motif of eight highly homologous variants.

This CDR3 is built from 15 residues. Germline CDR1 is SGHDN and CDR2 is FVKESK. Trimming removed 4 bases from V and 5 bases from J; junction bases left unmatched: 9. The chain employs TRBV14 and TRBJ2-7; TRBD1 matches 9 bases. The sequenced material came from blood, either unsorted or a sorted T cell fraction (not recorded which). The origin of this receptor is a male donor with ankylosing spondylitis. The CDR3 bases are TGTGCCAGCAGCCTTTGGGGACAGGGAGAAAACGAGCAGTACTTC. It codes for CASSLWGQGENEQYF. Full variable domain (remainder filled in from reference TRBV14 and TRBJ2-7): EAGVTQFPSHSVIEKGQTVTLRCDPISGHDNLYWYRRVMGKEIKFLLHFVKESKQDESGMPNNRFLAERTGGTYSTLKVQPAELEDSGVYFCASSLWGQGENEQYFGPGTRLTVT.